This TCR beta chain was identified in a study of blood T cell repertoires in COVID-19. The CDR3 is made up of 15 amino acids. Germline CDR1 reads MNHEY; CDR2 reads SVGAGI. V shed 3 bases and J shed 1 base, with 10 bases lying between them. TCRdb keeps only in-frame clones here, not all; method: immunoSEQ multiplex PCR. The sample has about 270,000 clones; about four fifths are singletons. This clone was detected a few times. This chain connects TRBV6-5 to TRBJ1-5, with D possibly TRBD1 on 5 matching bases. This sequence originates from a man older than 75 with acute or convalescent COVID-19. The sequencing sample was made of peripheral blood. Written as DNA, the CDR3 is TGTGCCAGCAGTTATTCGGGACTGAGCAATCAGCCCCAGCATTTT. Its protein product is CASSYSGLSNQPQHF.